This T cell receptor (beta chain) was profiled in a study of T-cell reconstitution after alpha-beta-depleted transplantation in children. Unique molecular identifiers were incorporated when the TCRbeta library was constructed. Using its own MiXCR run on the PCR reads, TCRdb lists one record per CDR3 protein. The profile covers approximately 650,000 distinct CDR3 sequences, with around 14% appearing a single time and roughly 0.84% taken by the ten largest. This clonotype came up many times. Its antigen is currently unknown. General study findings and limits: Where some patients showed high TCRbeta diversity at day 60, it came from recipient T cells and thymic progenitors that had survived. After transplant, at about two months, alpha-beta T cells were reportedly derived from several hundred expanded graft clones.

Germline V CDR1 and CDR2: DFQATT, SNEGSKA (reference sequence). V lost 0 bases and J lost 2, with 5 bases in between. CDR3 length equals 13 residues. The receptor was isolated from a girl under 10 years old with congenital amegakaryocytic thrombocytopenia, due to receive a stem cell transplant. Sequencing was performed on PBMCs, taken before TCRalphabeta/CD19-depleted stem cell transplant. This chain joins TRBV20-1 and TRBJ1-5; D not certain. The CDR3, as DNA: TGCAGTGCTAGAGATCCAGGCAATCAGCCCCAGCATTTT. Translation gives CSARDPGNQPQHF.